Listed below are T cell receptor beta chains from one sample, sequenced in a study of cytomegalovirus exposure and HLA in healthy donors. Measured with immunoSEQ multiplex PCR; TCRdb has only the in-frame clones, and not every one. This sample's table has 70,000 to 90,000 clones. The sequencing input was PBMCs. The receptors come from a man younger than 35 in good health and CMV-seropositive. Both conserved end residues are trimmed from each CDR3. Fields, in order: CDR3 protein, V gene, J gene.

CDR3aa: ASSSEGQFVSGANVLT
v_gene: TRBV5-1
j_gene: TRBJ2-6

CDR3aa: ASSHRGRVNYGYT
v_gene: TRBV28
j_gene: TRBJ1-2

CDR3aa: ASSPLDRGREKLF
v_gene: TRBV27
j_gene: TRBJ1-4

CDR3aa: ASSQDFSQGWEKLF
v_gene: TRBV4-1
j_gene: TRBJ1-4

CDR3aa: AWRAVTGDTGELF
v_gene: TRBV30
j_gene: TRBJ2-2

CDR3aa: ASITGTGHTGELF
v_gene: TRBV19
j_gene: TRBJ2-2

CDR3aa: ANSLAGWGRDTEAF
v_gene: TRBV5-1
j_gene: TRBJ1-1

CDR3aa: ASSSRLGNTEAF
v_gene: TRBV7-6
j_gene: TRBJ1-1

CDR3aa: ASSTQGQGGAWTEAF
v_gene: TRBV18
j_gene: TRBJ1-1

CDR3aa: ASSEAGSGNTIY
v_gene: TRBV10-2
j_gene: TRBJ1-3

CDR3aa: ATGTRRTGRGQPQH
v_gene: TRBV10-2
j_gene: TRBJ1-5

CDR3aa: SAAGTDNEKLF
v_gene: TRBV29-1
j_gene: TRBJ1-4

CDR3aa: ASSTTGYGQPQH
v_gene: TRBV28
j_gene: TRBJ1-5

CDR3aa: TSSQDKGLDEQY
v_gene: TRBV1
j_gene: TRBJ2-7

CDR3aa: ASSSLLAGGGSEQY
v_gene: TRBV27
j_gene: TRBJ2-7